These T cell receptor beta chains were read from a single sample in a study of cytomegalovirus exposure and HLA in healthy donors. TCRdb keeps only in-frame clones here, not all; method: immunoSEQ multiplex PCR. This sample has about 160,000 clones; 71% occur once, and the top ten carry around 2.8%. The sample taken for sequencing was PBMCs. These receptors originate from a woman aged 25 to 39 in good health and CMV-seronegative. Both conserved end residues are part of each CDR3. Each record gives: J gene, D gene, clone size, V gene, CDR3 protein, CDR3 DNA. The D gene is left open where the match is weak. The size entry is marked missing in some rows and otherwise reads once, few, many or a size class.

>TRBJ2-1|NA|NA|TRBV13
CASSLVSNEQFF
TGTGCCAGCAGCTTAGTGAGTAATGAGCAGTTCTTC
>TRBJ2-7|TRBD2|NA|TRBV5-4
CASSFSTSGFSYEQYF
TGTGCCAGCAGCTTCTCGACTAGCGGGTTCTCCTACGAGCAGTACTTC
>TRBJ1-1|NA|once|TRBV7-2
CASSYTTGTEAFF
TGTGCCAGCAGCTACACAACAGGGACTGAAGCTTTCTTT
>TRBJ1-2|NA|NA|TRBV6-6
CASSPPPEGDYGYTF
TGTGCCAGCAGCCCTCCGCCGGAGGGTGACTATGGCTACACCTTC
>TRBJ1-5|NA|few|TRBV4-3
CASSQDRGGPQPQHF
TGCGCCAGCAGCCAAGATCGAGGGGGTCCTCAGCCCCAGCATTTT
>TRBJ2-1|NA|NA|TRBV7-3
CASSLLGSNEQFF
TGTGCCAGCAGCTTACTGGGGAGCAATGAGCAGTTCTTC
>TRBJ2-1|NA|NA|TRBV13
CASSLGQLYNEQFF
TGTGCCAGCAGCTTGGGGCAGCTTTACAATGAGCAGTTCTTC
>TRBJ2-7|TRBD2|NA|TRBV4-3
CASSQEIQASGRSYEQYF
TGCGCCAGCAGCCAAGAAATCCAGGCTAGCGGGAGGTCCTACGAGCAGTACTTC
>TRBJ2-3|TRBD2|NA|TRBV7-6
CASSLDGGGDTQYF
TGTGCCAGCAGCTTAGATGGGGGAGGGGATACGCAGTATTTT
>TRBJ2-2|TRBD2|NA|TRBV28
CASSLGLAGESGELFF
TGTGCCAGCAGCCTAGGACTAGCGGGAGAATCCGGGGAGCTGTTTTTT